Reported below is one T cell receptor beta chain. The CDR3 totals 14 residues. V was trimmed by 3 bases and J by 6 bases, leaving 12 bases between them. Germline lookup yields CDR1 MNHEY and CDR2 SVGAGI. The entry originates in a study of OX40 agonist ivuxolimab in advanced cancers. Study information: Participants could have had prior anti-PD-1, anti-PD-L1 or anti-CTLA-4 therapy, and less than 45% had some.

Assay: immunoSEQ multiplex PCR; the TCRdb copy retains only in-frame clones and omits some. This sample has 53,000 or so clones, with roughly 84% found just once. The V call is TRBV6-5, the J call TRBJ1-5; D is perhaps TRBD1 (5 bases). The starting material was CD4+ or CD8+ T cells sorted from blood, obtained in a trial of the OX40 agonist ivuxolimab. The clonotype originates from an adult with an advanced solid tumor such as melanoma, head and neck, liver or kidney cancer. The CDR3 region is CASSYSGSRQPQHF. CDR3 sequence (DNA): TGTGCCAGCAGTTATTCAGGGAGTCGTCAGCCCCAGCATTTT.